The 28 T cell receptor beta chains below were found in one sample sequenced in a study of OX40 agonist ivuxolimab in advanced cancers. Profiling relied on immunoSEQ multiplex PCR, and the TCRdb table lists in-frame clones only, not all of them. The sample lists 65,000 to 85,000 clones; about 86% were seen once. This specimen was CD4+ or CD8+ T cells sorted from blood, taken in a trial of the OX40 agonist ivuxolimab. These receptors were taken from an adult with an advanced solid tumor such as melanoma, head and neck, liver or kidney cancer.

DNA of the CDR3: TGCGCCAGCAGTAGGGGGGAAAAACTGTTTTTT. It is translated as CASSRGEKLFF. J is TRBJ1-4 and V is TRBV4-1, with D tentatively TRBD1 (6 bases). V lost 6 bases to trimming and J lost 8 bases, with 7 bases between them. The V gene's germline CDR1 is MGHRA and CDR2 YSYEKL. The CDR3 length is 11 residues.

The rearrangement uses TRBV4-3 and TRBJ1-1, with D tentatively TRBD1 (6 bases). The CDR3 extends over 14 amino acids. Trimming took 3 bases from V and 2 from J, leaving 10 bases between them. Germline loops: CDR1 LGHNA, CDR2 YSLEER. Here the CDR3 reads CASSHTGFNTEAFF. The CDR3 DNA is TGCGCCAGCAGCCACACAGGGTTCAACACTGAAGCTTTCTTT.

This chain uses TRBV5-6 with TRBJ2-1, with a weak D call TRBD1 (6 bases). There are 13 residues in the CDR3. Trimming removed 4 bases at V and 6 bases at J, with 11 bases between. Germline CDR1 reads SGHDT; CDR2 reads YYEEEE. DNA for the CDR3: TGTGCCAGCAGCCAGGCAGGGGTCAATGAGCAGTTCTTC. Protein product: CASSQAGVNEQFF.

This clone was picked up a small number of times. The V call is TRBV5-1, the J call TRBJ2-2; maybe TRBD2 (5 bases). The CDR3 spans 14 residues. The V end was cut by 5 bases, the J end by 3 bases, with 11 bases between. CDR1 SGHRS and CDR2 YFSETQ come from the germline V gene. In DNA, the CDR3 is TGCGCCAGCAGGCTACTAGGTGACACCGGGGAGCTGTTTTTT. Protein sequence: CASRLLGDTGELFF.

This clone was counted a few times. The chain carries TRBV6-7 and TRBJ1-5; D remains ambiguous. TRBV6-7 counts as an open reading frame of uncertain function. Trimming removed 0 bases at V and 0 bases at J, with 9 bases between. The CDR3 is 16 amino acids. The CDR3 here is CASSYSREDSNQPQHF. The CDR3 DNA reads as TGTGCCAGCAGTTACTCAAGGGAAGATAGCAATCAGCCCCAGCATTTT.

This clone was seen only a few times. The rearrangement joins TRBV7-3 to TRBJ1-5, with a weak D call TRBD1 (6 bases). This CDR3 spans 13 amino acids. The ends were cut back, 7 bases at V and 5 bases at J, with 12 bases in the middle. Germline CDR1 reads SGHTA; CDR2 reads FQGTGA. The CDR3 coding sequence is TGTGCCAGCACCCCAAAGGGGGATCAGCCCCAGCATTTT. This translates into CASTPKGDQPQHF.

This chain uses TRBV29-1 with TRBJ2-3, with 8 nucleotides matching TRBD1. The CDR3 loop spans 15 amino acids. Trimming cost V 4 bases and J 3 bases; bases outside gene matches: 9. Germline CDR1 reads SQVTM; CDR2 reads ANQGSEA. The CDR3 bases are TGCAGCGTTGGTGGGACAGGCAAGGGAACAGATACGCAGTATTTT. It specifies CSVGGTGKGTDTQYF.

The chain couples TRBV6-5 to TRBJ1-1, with a weak D call TRBD1 (5 bases). The CDR3 has 13 amino acids. Trimming took 6 bases from V and 5 from J, leaving 13 bases between them. CDR1 is MNHEY and CDR2 is SVGAGI in the germline V gene. CDR3 amino acids: CASRLTGLTEAFF. Here the CDR3 DNA reads TGTGCCAGCAGGCTCACAGGTTTAACTGAAGCTTTCTTT.

The genes are TRBV6-1 and TRBJ1-5; TRBD1 matches at 7 bases. J lost 3 bases, V lost 5 bases, and 7 bases had no gene match. The germline gives CDR1 MNHNS, CDR2 SASEGT. The CDR3 is 15 amino acids. The CDR3 loop reads CASSPRQGFNQPQHF. CDR3 nucleotide sequence: TGTGCCAGCAGTCCAAGACAGGGCTTCAATCAGCCCCAGCATTTT.

The count of this clone is one. This sequence joins TRBV4-3 and TRBJ2-1; D may be TRBD2 (6 bases). Looked up from germline, CDR1 is LGHNA and CDR2 is YSLEER. This CDR3 comprises 17 residues. Trimming removed 0 bases from V and 3 bases from J, with 15 bases in between. The CDR3 DNA follows: TGCGCCAGCAGCCAAGAAACGGCTAGCGCTATCTACAATGAGCAGTTCTTC. Its protein product is CASSQETASAIYNEQFF.

The gene calls are TRBV27 and TRBJ2-2, with D perhaps TRBD2 (6 bases). The CDR3 loop spans 14 amino acids. Germline CDR1 is MNHEY and CDR2 is SMNVEV (reference sequence). Trimming removed 3 bases at V and 6 bases at J, with 11 bases between. CDR3 loop: CASSLWGVAGELFF. As DNA, the CDR3 is TGTGCCAGCAGTTTGTGGGGGGTTGCCGGGGAGCTGTTTTTT.

This chain's CDR3 is CASSPWTSGGDETQYF. CDR3 nucleotide sequence: TGTGCCAGCAGCCCGTGGACTAGCGGGGGGGACGAGACCCAGTACTTC. The chain uses TRBV7-6 and TRBJ2-5, with TRBD2 matching 15 bases. The CDR3 covers 16 residues. Germline CDR1 and CDR2: SGHVS and FNYEAQ. Trimming removed 5 bases from V and 5 bases from J; junction bases left unmatched: 6.

The gene calls are TRBV14 and TRBJ1-6; 9 bases align to TRBD1. The CDR3 loop spans 15 amino acids. V shed 4 bases, J shed 7 bases, and the junction held 5 bases outside the gene matches. Germline CDR1 and CDR2: SGHDN and FVKESK. The CDR3 sequence is CASSLWTGANSPLHF. CDR3 nucleotides: TGTGCCAGCAGCCTTTGGACAGGGGCGAATTCACCCCTCCACTTT.

This clone showed up just a few times. The V and J genes are TRBV4-3 and TRBJ2-3; D is perhaps TRBD1 or TRBD2 (5 bases each). CDR3 length equals 16 residues. CDR1 LGHNA and CDR2 YSLEER come from the germline V gene. The V gene lost 4 bases and the J gene lost 6 bases, with 20 bases spanning the gap. The CDR3 DNA sequence: TGCGCCAGCAGCCGGGGAAAGGGGACGGGCGGGGATACGCAGTATTTT. This sequence encodes CASSRGKGTGGDTQYF.

The rearrangement uses TRBV4-3 and TRBJ1-5; D remains ambiguous. The CDR3 length is 13 residues. V lost 0 bases to trimming and J lost 5 bases, with 5 bases between them. The germline V gene has CDR1 LGHNA and CDR2 YSLEER. CDR3 residues: CASSQDGHQPQHF. The CDR3, as DNA: TGCGCCAGCAGCCAAGATGGGCATCAGCCCCAGCATTTT.

This chain links TRBV2 with TRBJ2-1; 11 bases agree with TRBD1. J lost 7 bases, V lost 6 bases, and 11 bases had no gene match. Germline values: CDR1 SNHLY, CDR2 FYNNEI. This CDR3 has 16 residues. This chain's CDR3 is CASSLTRDRGDNEQFF. The CDR3 DNA reads TGTGCCAGCAGCCTTACCCGGGACAGGGGGGATAATGAGCAGTTCTTC.

This rearrangement joins TRBV28 to TRBJ1-5, with D unresolved. V dropped 1 base and J dropped 0 bases, with 22 bases sitting between them. This CDR3 is built from 20 residues. Germline V gene lookup returns CDR1 MDHEN and CDR2 SYDVKM. CDR3 nucleotide sequence: TGTGCCAGCAGTTTATTGTCTCTTTCGGCAGGCCGATATAGCAATCAGCCCCAGCATTTT. It yields the protein CASSLLSLSAGRYSNQPQHF.

This chain uses TRBV5-5 with TRBJ2-3, with TRBD2 matching over 7 bases. The CDR3 loop spans 15 amino acids. Germline CDR1 and CDR2: SGHKS and YYEKEE (reference sequence). Unmatched junction bases numbered 2, after V lost 0 bases and J lost 1 base. The CDR3 reads CASSLGGLGTDTQYF. CDR3 in DNA: TGTGCCAGCAGCTTGGGTGGACTAGGCACAGATACGCAGTATTTT.

This clone was seen once. The gene calls are TRBV7-2 and TRBJ1-6; D might be TRBD1 (5 bases). Germline-derived CDR1 and CDR2 are SGHTA and FQGNSA. The CDR3 covers 18 residues. V gave up 1 base and J gave up 9 bases, with 22 bases separating them. The CDR3 DNA is TGTGCCAGCAGCTTAGGGGCTCTAGTTGTCAGGGTTGGTTCACCCCTCCACTTT. Translated: CASSLGALVVRVGSPLHF.

V and J are TRBV27 and TRBJ2-7; no definite D call. The CDR3 extends over 12 amino acids. Germline values: CDR1 MNHEY, CDR2 SMNVEV (reference sequence). Trimming took 5 bases from V and 10 from J, leaving 15 bases between them. The CDR3 region has the DNA TGTGCCAGCAGTGGGATAGGGTTACCACAGTACTTC. This gives the protein CASSGIGLPQYF.

The chain combines TRBV12-5 with TRBJ1-3, with D possibly TRBD1 on 5 matching bases. This CDR3 contains 16 residues. V was pared by 0 bases and J by 4 bases, with 13 bases between. In germline, CDR1 is LGHNT, CDR2 FRNRAP. This CDR3 is CASGLVPGTGGNTIYF. In DNA form, the CDR3 reads TGTGCTAGTGGTTTGGTACCGGGGACGGGAGGAAACACCATATATTTT.

The genes are TRBV5-1 and TRBJ2-7; 12 bases are shared with TRBD2. CDR1 SGHRS and CDR2 YFSETQ come from the germline V gene. V was pared by 4 bases and J by 6 bases, with 8 bases of the junction left unmatched. There are 15 residues in the CDR3. CDR3 residues: CASSPSPGLAGEQYF. The CDR3 region has the DNA TGCGCCAGCAGCCCAAGCCCGGGACTAGCGGGCGAGCAGTACTTC.

The chain combines TRBV18 with TRBJ2-2; 9 bases map to TRBD1. With 6 bases clipped from V and 5 bases from J, the junction kept 7 bases outside the gene matches. Germline CDR1 and CDR2: KGHSH and LQKENI. There are 15 residues in the CDR3. Written as DNA, the CDR3 is TGTGCCAGCTCGTACGGACAGGGGCGGACCGGGGAGCTGTTTTTT. Amino acids: CASSYGQGRTGELFF.

This chain connects TRBV7-6 to TRBJ1-2; 8 bases align to TRBD1. The junction had 9 bases not matched to a gene; V was cut back by 5 bases and J by 4 bases. The CDR3 has 15 residues. Germline V CDR1 and CDR2: SGHVS, FNYEAQ. In DNA, the CDR3 is TGTGCCAGCAGCCTGGATCGGACAGGGCTCTATGGCTACACCTTC. It yields the protein CASSLDRTGLYGYTF.

The table lists this clone with a count of one. This chain links TRBV5-4 with TRBJ1-1; the D is unclear. Germline CDR1 reads SGHNT; CDR2 reads YYREEE (reference sequence). V was cut by 0 bases and J by 0 bases, with 6 bases left in between. The CDR3 is 14 residues long. The CDR3 nucleotides are TGTGCCAGCAGCTTGGGAGGGATGAACACTGAAGCTTTCTTT. It yields the protein CASSLGGMNTEAFF. Full variable domain (remainder filled in from reference TRBV5-4 and TRBJ1-1): ETGVTQSPTHLIKTRGQQVTLRCSSQSGHNTVSWYQQALGQGPQFIFQYYREEENGRGNFPPRFSGLQFPNYSSELNVNALELDDSALYLCASSLGGMNTEAFFGQGTRLTVV.

This rearrangement joins TRBV5-8 to TRBJ1-1; no firm D call. V shed 3 bases and J shed 1 base, with 7 bases lying between them. CDR3 size: 13 residues. CDR1 is SGHTS and CDR2 is YDEGEE in the germline V gene. The CDR3: CASSSMPNTEAFF. CDR3 sequence (DNA): TGTGCCAGCAGCTCCATGCCGAACACTGAAGCTTTCTTT.

This clone has a single count. The rearrangement joins TRBV30 to TRBJ1-1, with TRBD1 as a possible D gene (6 bases). This CDR3 has 13 residues. Trimming removed 8 bases from V and 5 bases from J, with 18 bases in between. From germline, CDR1 is GTSNPN and CDR2 SVGIG (reference sequence). The CDR3 DNA reads as TGTGCCGTCCCGGGGGGGGCGGGGACTGAAGCTTTCTTT. This encodes CAVPGGAGTEAFF.

This chain joins TRBV30 and TRBJ2-7; D is uncertain. The CDR3 is made up of 11 amino acids. Between the trimmed V and J ends, which lost 3 bases and 8 bases, there was a span of 11 bases. Germline V gives CDR1 GTSNPN, CDR2 SVGIG (reference sequence). The CDR3 sequence is CAWRLDKKQYF. CDR3 sequence (DNA): TGTGCCTGGAGGCTAGACAAAAAGCAGTACTTC. The variable domain in full, completed from reference TRBV30 and TRBJ2-7, reads SQTIHQWPATLVQPVGSPLSLECTVEGTSNPNLYWYRQAAGRGLQLLFYSVGIGQISSEVPQNLSASRPQDRQFILSSKKLLLSDSGFYLCAWRLDKKQYFGPGTRLTVT.